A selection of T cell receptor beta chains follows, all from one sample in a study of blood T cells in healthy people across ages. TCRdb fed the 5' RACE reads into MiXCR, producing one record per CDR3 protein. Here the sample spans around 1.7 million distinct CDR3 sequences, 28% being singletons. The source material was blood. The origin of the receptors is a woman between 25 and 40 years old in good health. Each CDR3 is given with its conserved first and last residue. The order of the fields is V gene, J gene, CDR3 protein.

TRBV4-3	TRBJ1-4	CASSQDIGRSEKLFF
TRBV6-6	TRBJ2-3	CASSYRGRRTDTQYF
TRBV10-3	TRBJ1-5	CATQQGVGNQPQHF
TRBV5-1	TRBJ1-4	CASSLEGKLFF
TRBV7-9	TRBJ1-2	CASSYSRETEFNYGYTF
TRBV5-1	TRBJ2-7	CASSQQQGVEQYF
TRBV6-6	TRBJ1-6	CASSYVEGRSPLHF
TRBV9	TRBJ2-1	CASSQWYTLEMNEQFF
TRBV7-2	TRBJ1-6	CASSVLQGSPLHF
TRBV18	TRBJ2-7	CASSPGLAVYEQYF
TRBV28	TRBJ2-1	CASRGLFNEQFF
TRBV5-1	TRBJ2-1	CASVQGAGYNEQFF
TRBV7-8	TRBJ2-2	CASSPAGLAKSGELFF
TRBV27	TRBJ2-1	CASSFHREEQFF
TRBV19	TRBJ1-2	CASEGYGYTF
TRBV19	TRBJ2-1	CASEASSYNEQFF
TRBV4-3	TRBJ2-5	CASSGGDQEAQYF
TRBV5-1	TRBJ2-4	CASSLAGGSRGNIQYF
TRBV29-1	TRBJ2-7	CSGGGGATSYEQYF
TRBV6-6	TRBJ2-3	CATGNGENREDTQYF
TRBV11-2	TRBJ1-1	CASSLEPGANTEAFF
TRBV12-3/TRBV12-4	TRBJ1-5	CASSLALNSNQPQHF
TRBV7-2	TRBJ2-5	CASSLSPSSQTQYF
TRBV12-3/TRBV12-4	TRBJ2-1	CASSQGTRNNEQFF
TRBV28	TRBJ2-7	CASMEYRGGAYEQYF
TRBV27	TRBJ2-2	CASAYSGGAGELFF
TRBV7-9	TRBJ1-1	CASSNPFLAGAGTEAFF
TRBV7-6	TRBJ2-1	CASSRKLAGGMNEQFF
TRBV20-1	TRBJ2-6	CSASPGGAGANVLTF
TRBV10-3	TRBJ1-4	CAISDGKGGEKLFF
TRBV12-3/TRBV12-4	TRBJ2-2	CASSFQGAGTGELFF
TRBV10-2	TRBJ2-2	CASSVSERGSGELFF
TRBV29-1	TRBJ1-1	CSVELGGARAEAFF
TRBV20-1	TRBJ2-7	CSAFSSGRISYEQYF
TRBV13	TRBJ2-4	CASRTSGSHVQYF
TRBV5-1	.	CASSLAPSYNEQYF
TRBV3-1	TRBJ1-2	CASSQARRADGYTF
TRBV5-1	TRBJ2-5	CASSPGPLPQETQYF
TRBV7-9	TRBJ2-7	CASSPLGEGAYEQYF
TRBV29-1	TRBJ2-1	CSADPAYDEQFF
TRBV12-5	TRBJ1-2	CASGLGYDGYTF
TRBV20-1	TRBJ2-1	CSARDQWGDEQFF
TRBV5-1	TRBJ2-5	CASSLGHRDIPETQYF
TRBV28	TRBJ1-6	CASSLIGGSPLHF
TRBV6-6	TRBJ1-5	CASSPFINQPQHF
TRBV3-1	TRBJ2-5	CASSQQGSETQYF
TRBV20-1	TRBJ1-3	CSARDPGGNSGNTIYF
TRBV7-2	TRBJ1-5	CASSPATGGFSNQPQHF
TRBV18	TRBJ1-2	CTSSREGQGDYGYTF
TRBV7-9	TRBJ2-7	CASSLAGTSREQYF